This T cell receptor (beta chain) was documented in a study of T-cell reconstitution after alpha-beta-depleted transplantation in children. This sample's TCRbeta library carried unique molecular identifier barcodes. Via MiXCR, TCRdb re-called the PCR reads, giving one row per CDR3 protein. The table shows 250,000 to 300,000 distinct CDR3 sequences, with roughly 9.5% occurring only once. Germline-derived CDR1 and CDR2 are LNHDA and SQIVND (reference sequence). The CDR3 runs 19 residues. V shed 1 base, J shed 3 bases, and the junction held 11 bases outside the gene matches. The clonotype was recovered from a human donor who donated a stem cell graft to a child with SCID. The source was PBMCs from the stem cell graft donor, collected from the stem cell graft. The chain employs TRBV19 and TRBJ2-3; the match to TRBD2 covers 12 bases. The CDR3 DNA reads TGTGCCAGTAGTATAGGGTCTACGACTAGCGGGAGAATAACAGATACGCAGTATTTT. This encodes CASSIGSTTSGRITDTQYF.